This T cell receptor (beta chain) stems from a study of blood T cell repertoires in COVID-19. About the research overall: In each case, the material was cDNA or gDNA derived from T cells, B-cell-depleted T cells, or PBMCs.

With 4 bases clipped from V and 2 bases from J, the junction kept 14 bases outside the gene matches. In germline, CDR1 is SGHRS, CDR2 YFSETQ. The CDR3 is made up of 18 amino acids. Libraries were prepared by immunoSEQ multiplex PCR; TCRdb keeps only in-frame clonotypes and omits some of them. The sample lists roughly 80,000 clones; 60% to 85% were seen once. Sequenced: peripheral blood. This sequence joins TRBV5-1 and TRBJ2-1; the match to TRBD2 covers 8 bases. The source is a human donor in a cohort sampled during active COVID-19. The CDR3 bases are TGCGCCAGCAGCAGCCAGGACCGTATAGCGGGGACCTACAATGAGCAGTTCTTC. This gives the protein CASSSQDRIAGTYNEQFF.